The sequence of this T cell receptor beta chain was determined in a study of identical twins. Template switching added a universal primer site; cDNA carried unique molecular identifiers. A single record per CDR3 protein comes from TCRdb applying MiXCR to the 5' RACE reads. This sample has 500,000 to 700,000 distinct CDR3 sequences, with roughly 7.1% found just once. Germline V lookup: CDR1 SGHAT, CDR2 FQNNGV. The CDR3 totals 14 residues. V was shortened by 3 bases and J by 2 bases, with 8 bases between the two germline ends. The same data also contributed to another study, on yellow fever vaccine responses in identical twins.

Sequences were obtained from PBMCs. The chain couples TRBV11-2 to TRBJ2-1; D might be TRBD1 (6 bases). The sequence came from a woman aged 18-29 years in good health. CDR3 protein: CASSFRTAYNEQFF. The CDR3 DNA reads TGTGCCAGCAGCTTCCGGACAGCCTACAATGAGCAGTTCTTC.